These T cell receptor beta chains were read from a single sample in a study of T cells in Graves' hyperthyroidism and ophthalmopathy. MiXCR was run by TCRdb on the multiplex PCR reads, yielding one entry per CDR3 protein. The repertoire holds 660,000 or so distinct CDR3 sequences, with about 45% as singletons. The sequenced material came from peripheral blood or thyroid tissue (not recorded which). The receptors originated from an adult man with Graves' disease, either hyperthyroidism or ophthalmopathy (not recorded which). Each CDR3 is given with its conserved first and last residue. Fields, in order: D gene, clone size, J gene, V gene, CDR3 DNA, CDR3 protein. D genes are given only for firm matches. Where a row states a size, it is once, few, many or the class of an expanded clone; other rows omit it.

D: TRBD1
size: many
J: TRBJ2-5
V: TRBV2
DNA: TGTGCCAGCACCACCCCCGGGGGACAGGGAGAGACCCAGTACTTC
CDR3: CASTTPGGQGETQYF

D: TRBD1
size: many
J: TRBJ1-1
V: TRBV19
DNA: TGTGCCAGTAGTTCGACAGGGAGGACTGAAGCTTTCTTT
CDR3: CASSSTGRTEAFF

D: NA
size: NA
J: TRBJ2-7
V: TRBV20-1
DNA: TGCAGTACCCCCCATGGGGGGGCATCCTACGAGCAGTACTTC
CDR3: CSTPHGGASYEQYF

D: NA
size: many
J: TRBJ1-1
V: TRBV15
DNA: TGTGCCACCCAATCAACTCGGGCGACGAACACTGAAGCTTTCTTT
CDR3: CATQSTRATNTEAFF

D: TRBD1
size: NA
J: TRBJ2-6
V: TRBV12-3/TRBV12-4
DNA: TGTGCCACCCGGGACAGGGGATACGGGGCCAACGTCCTGACTTTC
CDR3: CATRDRGYGANVLTF

D: NA
size: NA
J: TRBJ2-5
V: TRBV7-9
DNA: TGTGCCAGCCGAACCACAGGGTCGGGGGAGACCCAGTACTTC
CDR3: CASRTTGSGETQYF

D: NA
size: NA
J: TRBJ1-1
V: TRBV10-3
DNA: TGTGCCGCGGGGCCCCGCTCGAACACTGAAGCTTTCTTT
CDR3: CAAGPRSNTEAFF

D: NA
size: NA
J: TRBJ1-4
V: TRBV2
DNA: TGTGCCTGGAGTGTGGGGTCAACTAATGAAAAACTGTTTTTT
CDR3: CAWSVGSTNEKLFF

D: TRBD1
size: NA
J: TRBJ1-1
V: TRBV7-9
DNA: TGTGCCAGCAGCTTAAATTGGAGACAGGGCACTGAAGCTTTCTTT
CDR3: CASSLNWRQGTEAFF

D: TRBD2
size: many
J: TRBJ2-7
V: TRBV2
DNA: TGTGCCAGCAGTGGGCTAGCGGGGTCCAAGCAGTACTTC
CDR3: CASSGLAGSKQYF

D: NA
size: few
J: TRBJ2-7
V: TRBV7-2
DNA: TGTGCCAGCAGCTTAGATCGCAGTATCTCCTACGAGCAGTACTTC
CDR3: CASSLDRSISYEQYF

D: NA
size: few
J: TRBJ1-6
V: TRBV5-8
DNA: TGTGCCAGCAGCCTTGCCTTAGGGGATACTTCACCCCTCCACTTT
CDR3: CASSLALGDTSPLHF

D: NA
size: many
J: TRBJ1-1
V: TRBV7-8
DNA: TGTGCCAGCAGCTTAGGCCGAACGTACCGCTCAAACACTGAAGCTTTCTTT
CDR3: CASSLGRTYRSNTEAFF

D: TRBD1
size: NA
J: TRBJ1-1
V: TRBV6-6
DNA: TGTGCCAGCAGTTACTGGACAGGGGCAATAACTGAAGCTTTCTTT
CDR3: CASSYWTGAITEAFF

D: TRBD1
size: few
J: TRBJ2-7
V: TRBV20-1
DNA: TGCAGTGCTAGAGTCCCCGGGACAGGGTTTTCCGAGCAGTACTTC
CDR3: CSARVPGTGFSEQYF

D: NA
size: NA
J: TRBJ2-7
V: TRBV9
DNA: TGTGCCAGCAGCTTAGTCCCGGGGGATGGCTACGAGCAGTACTTC
CDR3: CASSLVPGDGYEQYF

D: TRBD1
size: NA
J: TRBJ1-5
V: TRBV7-2
DNA: TGTGCCAGCAGCTTCAGCCACGGACAGGACCGTCGGCCCCAGCATTTT
CDR3: CASSFSHGQDRRPQHF

D: TRBD1
size: NA
J: TRBJ1-3
V: TRBV2
DNA: TGTGCCAGCAACCTTGACAGGGAGAAATCTGGAAACACCATATATTTT
CDR3: CASNLDREKSGNTIYF

D: TRBD1
size: NA
J: TRBJ2-7
V: TRBV24-1
DNA: TGTGCCACCACGACCTCGGGACAGGCTTCCTACGAGCAGTACTTC
CDR3: CATTTSGQASYEQYF

D: NA
size: NA
J: TRBJ1-4
V: TRBV2
DNA: TGTGCCAGCAGTGAACTGGGGAGGGGCGGTGAAAAACTGTTTTTT
CDR3: CASSELGRGGEKLFF

D: NA
size: NA
J: TRBJ1-1
V: TRBV10-2
DNA: TGCGCCAGCTGGGGACCAGATGACACTGAAGCTTTCTTT
CDR3: CASWGPDDTEAFF

D: NA
size: many
J: TRBJ2-5
V: TRBV7-9
DNA: TGTGCCAGCAGTCGCAGCGGAGAGACCCAGTACTTC
CDR3: CASSRSGETQYF

D: NA
size: NA
J: TRBJ1-3
V: TRBV10-3
DNA: TGTGCCAGCAGTTCATCAGGACACTCTGGAAACACCATATATTTT
CDR3: CASSSSGHSGNTIYF

D: NA
size: few
J: TRBJ1-5
V: TRBV5-1
DNA: TGCGCCAGCAGCTTCGATGATCCGGGGCATCAGCCCCAGCATTTT
CDR3: CASSFDDPGHQPQHF

D: TRBD1
size: NA
J: TRBJ1-1
V: TRBV5-1
DNA: TGCGCCAGCAGCTTGGCAGGGGGCAAGGCTGAAGCTTTCTTT
CDR3: CASSLAGGKAEAFF

D: NA
size: NA
J: TRBJ1-5
V: TRBV25-1
DNA: TGTGCCTGGAGTGAACAGGGTGATCAGCCCCAGCATTTT
CDR3: CAWSEQGDQPQHF

D: NA
size: many
J: TRBJ1-1
V: TRBV14
DNA: TGTGCCAGCAGCCAAAAAACTAACACTGAAGCTTTCTTT
CDR3: CASSQKTNTEAFF

D: TRBD1
size: NA
J: TRBJ2-7
V: TRBV7-9
DNA: TGTGCCAGCAGCTCCCTGAGGGACAGGTCGTACGAGCAGTACTTC
CDR3: CASSSLRDRSYEQYF

D: NA
size: many
J: TRBJ1-2
V: TRBV2
DNA: TGTGCCAGCAGTGAAACTAGGGAAGCTAACTATGGCTACACCTTC
CDR3: CASSETREANYGYTF

D: NA
size: many
J: TRBJ1-1
V: TRBV14
DNA: TGTGCCAGCAGCCAAGGTACCGCAGGGAATACTGAAGCTTTCTTT
CDR3: CASSQGTAGNTEAFF

D: NA
size: NA
J: TRBJ2-7
V: TRBV29-1
DNA: TGCAGCGTTGACCCCGGGACCTCCTACGAGCAGTACTTC
CDR3: CSVDPGTSYEQYF

D: NA
size: NA
J: TRBJ1-2
V: TRBV5-1
DNA: TGCGCCAGCAGCCAAGATTTTCAGGGCAGCTATGGCTACACCTTC
CDR3: CASSQDFQGSYGYTF

D: TRBD1
size: NA
J: TRBJ1-1
V: TRBV2
DNA: TGTGCCAGCACCCCCAGGGCAGGGGGCTGGGAAGCTTTCTTT
CDR3: CASTPRAGGWEAFF

D: TRBD1
size: once
J: TRBJ2-5
V: TRBV20-1
DNA: TGCAGTGCTAGAGATGAAGGGACAGGGGAGACAGAGACCCAGTACTTC
CDR3: CSARDEGTGETETQYF

D: NA
size: NA
J: TRBJ1-1
V: TRBV7-8
DNA: TGTGCCAGCAGTTCAGATAACAGGGACACTGAAGCTTTCTTT
CDR3: CASSSDNRDTEAFF

D: NA
size: NA
J: TRBJ2-2
V: TRBV7-9
DNA: TGTGCCAGCAGCCCGCAGTTTGTGGGGCACGCCGGGGAGCTGTTTTTT
CDR3: CASSPQFVGHAGELFF

D: NA
size: NA
J: TRBJ2-2
V: TRBV7-2
DNA: TGTGCCTGCAGCTTCGCGGTCACCGGGGAGCTGTTTTTT
CDR3: CACSFAVTGELFF

D: NA
size: many
J: TRBJ1-1
V: TRBV29-1
DNA: TGCAGCGTTTCGGAGGGACTGGAAGCTTTCTTT
CDR3: CSVSEGLEAFF

D: NA
size: NA
J: TRBJ2-5
V: TRBV25-1
DNA: TGTGCCAACTCCCGCGAGGCCCAAGAGACCCAGTACTTC
CDR3: CANSREAQETQYF

D: NA
size: many
J: TRBJ1-1
V: TRBV7-9
DNA: TGTGCCAGCAGCTTAGCGAGGGACGCTGAAGCTTTCTTT
CDR3: CASSLARDAEAFF

D: TRBD1
size: NA
J: TRBJ2-7
V: TRBV10-3
DNA: TGTGCACAGACAGGGGATCTGTACGAGCAGTACTTC
CDR3: CAQTGDLYEQYF